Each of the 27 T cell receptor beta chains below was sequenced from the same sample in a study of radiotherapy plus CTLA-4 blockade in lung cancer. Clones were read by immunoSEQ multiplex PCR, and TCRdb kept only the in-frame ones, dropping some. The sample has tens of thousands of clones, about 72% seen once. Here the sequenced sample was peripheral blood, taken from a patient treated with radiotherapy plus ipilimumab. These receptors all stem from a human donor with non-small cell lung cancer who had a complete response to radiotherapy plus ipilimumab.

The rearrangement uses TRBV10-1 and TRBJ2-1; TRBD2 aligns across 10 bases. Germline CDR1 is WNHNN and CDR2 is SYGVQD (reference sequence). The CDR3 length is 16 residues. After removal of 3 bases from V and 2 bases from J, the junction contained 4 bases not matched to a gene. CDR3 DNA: TGCGCCAGCAGTGATCACGGACTAGCGGCCTACAATGAGCAGTTCTTC. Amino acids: CASSDHGLAAYNEQFF.

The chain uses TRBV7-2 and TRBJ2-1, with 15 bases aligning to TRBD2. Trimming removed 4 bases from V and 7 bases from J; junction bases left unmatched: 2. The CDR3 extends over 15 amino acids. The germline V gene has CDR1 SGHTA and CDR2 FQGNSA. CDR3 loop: CASSWTSGGANEQFF. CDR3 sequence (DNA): TGTGCCAGCAGCTGGACTAGCGGGGGGGCGAATGAGCAGTTCTTC.

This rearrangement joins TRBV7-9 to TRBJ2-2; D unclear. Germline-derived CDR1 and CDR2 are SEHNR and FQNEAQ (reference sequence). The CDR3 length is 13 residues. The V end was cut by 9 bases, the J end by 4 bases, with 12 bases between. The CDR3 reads CASDFFGTGELFF. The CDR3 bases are TGTGCCAGTGACTTTTTTGGCACCGGGGAGCTGTTTTTT.

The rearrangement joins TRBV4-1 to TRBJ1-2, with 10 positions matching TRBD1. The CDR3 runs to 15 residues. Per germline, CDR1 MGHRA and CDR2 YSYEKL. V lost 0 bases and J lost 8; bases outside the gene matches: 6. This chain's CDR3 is CASSQDGQGDFGYTF. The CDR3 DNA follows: TGCGCCAGCAGCCAAGATGGACAGGGGGATTTCGGCTACACCTTC.

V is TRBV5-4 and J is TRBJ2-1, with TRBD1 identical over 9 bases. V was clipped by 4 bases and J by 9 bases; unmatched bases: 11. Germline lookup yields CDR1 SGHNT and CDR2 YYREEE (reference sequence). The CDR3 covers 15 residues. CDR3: CASSPTGGWLGEQFF. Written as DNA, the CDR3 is TGTGCCAGCAGCCCGACAGGGGGTTGGCTAGGTGAGCAGTTCTTC.

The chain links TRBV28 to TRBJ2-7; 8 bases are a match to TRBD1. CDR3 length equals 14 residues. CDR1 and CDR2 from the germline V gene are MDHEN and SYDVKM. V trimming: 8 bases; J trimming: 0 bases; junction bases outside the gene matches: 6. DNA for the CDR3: TGTGCCAGCGAGCCGGGACAGGTCTCCTACGAGCAGTACTTC. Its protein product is CASEPGQVSYEQYF.

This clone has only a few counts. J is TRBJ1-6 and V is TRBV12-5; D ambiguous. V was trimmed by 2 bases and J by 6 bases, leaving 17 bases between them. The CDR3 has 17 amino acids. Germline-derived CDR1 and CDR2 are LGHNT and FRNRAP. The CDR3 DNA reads TGTGCTAGTGGTTTGACTCCTGGAGGCAGAGTTAATTCACCCCTCCACTTT. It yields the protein CASGLTPGGRVNSPLHF.

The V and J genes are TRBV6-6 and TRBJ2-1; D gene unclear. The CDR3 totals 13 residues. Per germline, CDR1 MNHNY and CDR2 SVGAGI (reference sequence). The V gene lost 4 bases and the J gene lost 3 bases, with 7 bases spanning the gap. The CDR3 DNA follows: TGTGCCAGCAGTTCCTATTACTACAATGAGCAGTTCTTC. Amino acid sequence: CASSSYYYNEQFF.

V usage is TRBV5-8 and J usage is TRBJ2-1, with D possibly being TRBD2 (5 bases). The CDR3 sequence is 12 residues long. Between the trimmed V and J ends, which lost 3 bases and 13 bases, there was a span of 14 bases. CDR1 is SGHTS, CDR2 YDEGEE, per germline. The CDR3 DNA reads TGTGCCAGCAGCTCGTACTTGGGAGATCAGTTCTTC. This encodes CASSSYLGDQFF.

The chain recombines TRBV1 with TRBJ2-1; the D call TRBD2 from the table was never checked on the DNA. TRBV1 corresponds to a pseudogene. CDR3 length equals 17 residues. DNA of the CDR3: TGCACCAGCAGCCACAATTTGACTAGCGGGGAAAGCAATGAGCAGTTCTTC. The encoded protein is CTSSHNLTSGESNEQFF.

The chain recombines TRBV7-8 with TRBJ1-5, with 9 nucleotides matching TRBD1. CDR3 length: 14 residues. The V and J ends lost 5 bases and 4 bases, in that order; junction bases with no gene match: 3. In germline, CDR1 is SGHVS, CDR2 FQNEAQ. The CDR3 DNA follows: TGTGCCAGCAGCCCGGGGACAGGGAATCAGCCCCAGCATTTT. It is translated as CASSPGTGNQPQHF.

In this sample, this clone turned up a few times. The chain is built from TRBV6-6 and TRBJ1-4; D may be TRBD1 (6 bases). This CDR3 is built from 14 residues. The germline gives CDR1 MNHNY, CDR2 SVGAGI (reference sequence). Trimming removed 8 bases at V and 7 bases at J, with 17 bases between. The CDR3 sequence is CASSGWGLSEKLFF. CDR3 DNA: TGTGCCAGCTCAGGATGGGGGCTGAGTGAAAAACTGTTTTTT.

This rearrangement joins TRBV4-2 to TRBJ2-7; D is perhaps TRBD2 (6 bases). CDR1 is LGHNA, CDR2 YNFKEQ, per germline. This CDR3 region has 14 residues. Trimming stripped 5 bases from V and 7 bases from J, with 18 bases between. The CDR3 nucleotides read TGTGCCAGCAGCTTCACTAGCCTCGCGGATGAGCAGTACTTC. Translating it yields CASSFTSLADEQYF.

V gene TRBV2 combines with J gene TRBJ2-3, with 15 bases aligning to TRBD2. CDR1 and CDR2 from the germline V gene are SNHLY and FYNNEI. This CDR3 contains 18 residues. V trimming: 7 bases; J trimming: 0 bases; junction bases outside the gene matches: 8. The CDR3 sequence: CASKGLAGGRRSTDTQYF. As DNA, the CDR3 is TGTGCCAGCAAGGGACTAGCGGGAGGTAGACGTAGCACAGATACGCAGTATTTT.

Here the CDR3 reads CASSWTDHEQYF. The DNA of the CDR3 is TGCGCCAGCAGCTGGACAGACCACGAGCAGTACTTC. The rearrangement joins TRBV10-1 to TRBJ2-7, with TRBD1 as a possible D gene (6 bases). Germline assignment: CDR1 WNHNN and CDR2 SYGVQD (reference sequence). The ends were cut back, 6 bases at V and 5 bases at J, with 11 bases in the middle. The CDR3 is 12 residues long.

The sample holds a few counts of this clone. The CDR3 DNA reads as TGTGCCAGCAGCTTAGGTGTAAGGGGCTTGAACACTGAAGCTTTCTTT. It is translated as CASSLGVRGLNTEAFF. The chain has TRBV11-2 and TRBJ1-1, with a tentative D call TRBD1 (5 bases). Looked up from germline, CDR1 is SGHAT and CDR2 is FQNNGV. This CDR3 is built from 16 residues. The germline V and J ends were trimmed by 1 base and 0 bases, with 12 bases remaining between them.

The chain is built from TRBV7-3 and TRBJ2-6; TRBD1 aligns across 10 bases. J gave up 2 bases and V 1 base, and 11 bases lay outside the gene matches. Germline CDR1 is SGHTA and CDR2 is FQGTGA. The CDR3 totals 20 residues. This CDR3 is CASSLMGGWGQGTGANVLTF. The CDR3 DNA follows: TGTGCCAGCAGCTTAATGGGGGGGTGGGGACAGGGGACTGGGGCCAACGTCCTGACTTTC.

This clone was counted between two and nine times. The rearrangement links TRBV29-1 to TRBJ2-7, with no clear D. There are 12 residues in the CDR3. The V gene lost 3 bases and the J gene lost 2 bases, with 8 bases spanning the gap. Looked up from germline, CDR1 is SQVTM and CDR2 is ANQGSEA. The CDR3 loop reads CSVEGRTYEQYF. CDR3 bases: TGCAGCGTTGAGGGCAGGACCTACGAGCAGTACTTC.

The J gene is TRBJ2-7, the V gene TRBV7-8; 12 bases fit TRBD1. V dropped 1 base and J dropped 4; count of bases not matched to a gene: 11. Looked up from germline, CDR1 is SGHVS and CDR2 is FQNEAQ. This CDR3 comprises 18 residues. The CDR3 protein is CASSLGRLGQGALYEQYF. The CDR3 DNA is TGTGCCAGCAGCTTAGGGCGCCTGGGACAGGGGGCCTTGTACGAGCAGTACTTC. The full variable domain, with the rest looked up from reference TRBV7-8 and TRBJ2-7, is GAGVSQSPRYKVAKRGQDVALRCDPISGHVSLFWYQQALGQGPEFLTYFQNEAQLDKSGLPSDRFFAERPEGSVSTLKIQRTQQEDSAVYLCASSLGRLGQGALYEQYFGPGTRLTVT.

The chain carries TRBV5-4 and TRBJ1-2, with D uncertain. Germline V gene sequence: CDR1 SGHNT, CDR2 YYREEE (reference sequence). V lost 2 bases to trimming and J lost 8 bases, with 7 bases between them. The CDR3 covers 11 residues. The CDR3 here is CASSFRSGYTF. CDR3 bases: TGTGCCAGCAGCTTTCGAAGCGGCTACACCTTC.

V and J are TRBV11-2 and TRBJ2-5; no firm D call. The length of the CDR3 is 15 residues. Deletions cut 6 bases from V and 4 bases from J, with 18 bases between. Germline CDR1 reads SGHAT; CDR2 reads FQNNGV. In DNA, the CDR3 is TGTGCCAGCAGTTCGCACCCTCGGGTGGGAGAGACCCAGTACTTC. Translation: CASSSHPRVGETQYF.

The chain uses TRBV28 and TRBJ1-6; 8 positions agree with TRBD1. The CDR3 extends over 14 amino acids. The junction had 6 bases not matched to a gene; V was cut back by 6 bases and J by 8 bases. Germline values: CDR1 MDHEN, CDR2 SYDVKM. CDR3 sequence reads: CASREQGGHSPLHF. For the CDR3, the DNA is TGTGCCAGCAGAGAACAGGGGGGCCATTCACCCCTCCACTTT.

The CDR3 region is CAISVGLGAEAFF. CDR3 nucleotide sequence: TGTGCCATCAGTGTCGGACTCGGGGCTGAAGCTTTCTTT. The chain joins TRBV10-3 to TRBJ1-1; no firm D call. With 4 bases removed from V and 6 bases from J, the gap between germline ends came to 12 bases. The CDR3 is made up of 13 amino acids. Germline CDR1 ENHRY, CDR2 SYGVKD.

The CDR3 protein is CASRRTSARTQYF. The CDR3 DNA is TGTGCCAGCAGGAGGACTAGTGCACGTACGCAGTATTTT. The chain uses TRBV28 and TRBJ2-3, with 7 bases that match TRBD2. V was pared by 6 bases and J by 8 bases, with 8 bases of the junction left unmatched. The CDR3 consists of 13 residues. The germline V gene has CDR1 MDHEN and CDR2 SYDVKM.

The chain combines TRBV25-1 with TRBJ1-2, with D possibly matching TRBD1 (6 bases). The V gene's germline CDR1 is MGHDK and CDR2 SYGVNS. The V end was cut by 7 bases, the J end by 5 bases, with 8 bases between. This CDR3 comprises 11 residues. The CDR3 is CASNTGYGYTF. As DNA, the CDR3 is TGTGCCAGCAATACAGGGTATGGCTACACCTTC.

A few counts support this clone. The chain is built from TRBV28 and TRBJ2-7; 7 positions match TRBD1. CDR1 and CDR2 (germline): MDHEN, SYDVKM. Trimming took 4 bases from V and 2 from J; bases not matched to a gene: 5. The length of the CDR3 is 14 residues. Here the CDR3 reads CASSWTGRTYEQYF. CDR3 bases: TGTGCCAGCAGTTGGACAGGAAGAACCTACGAGCAGTACTTC.

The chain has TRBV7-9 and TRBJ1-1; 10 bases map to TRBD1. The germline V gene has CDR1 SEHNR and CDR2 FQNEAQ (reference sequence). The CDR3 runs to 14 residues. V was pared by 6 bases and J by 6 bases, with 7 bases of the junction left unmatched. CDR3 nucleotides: TGTGCCAGCAGAGGGACAGGGGTGTCCGCTGAAGCTTTCTTT. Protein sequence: CASRGTGVSAEAFF.